The sequence of this T cell receptor (beta chain) was determined in a study of T cells after yellow fever vaccination. Study in general: Where fractions had low cell numbers, libraries were prepared from them with the SMART-Seq v4 Ultra Low Input RNA kit.

Template switching with 5'RACE generated the TCR cDNA and added a universal primer site and UMIs. TCRdb fed the 5' RACE reads into MiXCR, producing one record per CDR3 protein. Of about 330,000 distinct CDR3 sequences in the sample, 4.1% were seen once. This CDR3 comprises 14 residues. J gave up 6 bases and V 7 bases, and 7 bases lay outside the gene matches. Per the germline V gene, CDR1 is SGHNT and CDR2 is YYREEE (reference sequence). This clonotype was detected a few times. Material: PBMCs, obtained 5 days after the yellow fever booster vaccination. The chain links TRBV5-4 to TRBJ2-1, with 10 bases aligning to TRBD1. The clonotype was recovered from a man between 18 and 29 years old who received the YFV17D yellow fever vaccine. The CDR3 protein is CASVGTGEGNEQFF. The CDR3 DNA reads TGTGCCAGCGTCGGGACAGGGGAAGGCAATGAGCAGTTCTTC.